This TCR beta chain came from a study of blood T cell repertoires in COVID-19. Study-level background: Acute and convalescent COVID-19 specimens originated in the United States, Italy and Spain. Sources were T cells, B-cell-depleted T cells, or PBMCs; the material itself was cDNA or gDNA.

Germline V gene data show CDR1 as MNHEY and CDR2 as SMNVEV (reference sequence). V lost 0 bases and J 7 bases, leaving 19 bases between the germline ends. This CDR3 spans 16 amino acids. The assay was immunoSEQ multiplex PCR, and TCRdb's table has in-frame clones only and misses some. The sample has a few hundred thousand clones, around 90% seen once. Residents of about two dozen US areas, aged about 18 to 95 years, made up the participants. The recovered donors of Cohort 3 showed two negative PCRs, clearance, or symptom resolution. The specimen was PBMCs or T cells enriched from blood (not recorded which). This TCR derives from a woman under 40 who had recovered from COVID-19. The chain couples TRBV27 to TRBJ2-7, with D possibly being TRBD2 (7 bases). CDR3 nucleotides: TGTGCCAGCAGTTTATCCTACCGAGGGGGGGCGGGAGAGCAGTACTTC. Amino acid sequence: CASSLSYRGGAGEQYF.